The following is a TCR beta chain sequence with its context. Its target is unknown. As to treatment: oral pan-JAK inhibitor, 5-10 mg twice daily. Isolated RNA was reverse transcribed into cDNA used as the sequencing template. Profiled with immunoSEQ multiplex PCR; TCRdb holds only in-frame clones, not every one. Of about 190,000 clones in the sample, around three fifths were seen once. After removal of 4 bases from V and 3 bases from J, the junction contained 11 bases not matched to a gene. The germline CDR1 and CDR2 sequences are ENHRY and SYGVKD. The CDR3 has 18 amino acids. This record belongs to a study of CD8+ T cells in alopecia areata. Across the whole study: Patients received oral tofacitinib, 5 to 10 mg twice daily, for moderate-to-severe alopecia areata.

Study-wide points: Mice showed TCR sharing more clearly than patients did, possibly owing to HLA. Lesional scalp displayed greater clonality than normal scalp, most notably in alopecia totalis/universalis.

The chain is built from TRBV10-3 and TRBJ2-1; 11 bases are a match to TRBD2. The material sequenced was CD4+ T cells sorted from blood, taken at week 24, from a patient treated with tofacitinib. The receptor comes from a human donor with alopecia areata. The CDR3 is CAISVGSGGAKNYNEQFF. The CDR3 nucleotides read TGTGCCATCAGTGTTGGTAGCGGGGGGGCCAAAAACTACAATGAGCAGTTCTTC.